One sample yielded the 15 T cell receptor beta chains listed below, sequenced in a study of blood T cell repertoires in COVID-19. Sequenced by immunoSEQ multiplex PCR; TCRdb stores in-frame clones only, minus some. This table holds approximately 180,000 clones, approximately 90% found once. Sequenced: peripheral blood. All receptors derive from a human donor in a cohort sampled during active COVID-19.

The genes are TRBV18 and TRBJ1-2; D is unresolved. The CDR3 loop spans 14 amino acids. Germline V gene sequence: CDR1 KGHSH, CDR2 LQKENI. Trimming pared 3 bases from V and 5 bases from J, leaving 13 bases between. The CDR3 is CASSPGELQYGYTF. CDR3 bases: TGTGCCAGCTCACCCGGGGAATTACAGTATGGCTACACCTTC. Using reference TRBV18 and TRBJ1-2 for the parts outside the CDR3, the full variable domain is NAGVMQNPRHLVRRRGQEARLRCSPMKGHSHVYWYRQLPEEGLKFMVYLQKENIIDESGMPKERFSAEFPKEGPSILRIQQVVRGDSAAYFCASSPGELQYGYTFGSGTRLTVV.

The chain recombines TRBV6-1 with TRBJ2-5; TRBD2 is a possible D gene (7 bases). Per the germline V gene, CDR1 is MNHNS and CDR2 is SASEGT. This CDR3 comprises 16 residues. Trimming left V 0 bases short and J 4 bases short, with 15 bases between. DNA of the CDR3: TGTGCCAGCAGTGAAGCCGGGGGGCAGGGTACAGAGACCCAGTACTTC. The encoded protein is CASSEAGGQGTETQYF.

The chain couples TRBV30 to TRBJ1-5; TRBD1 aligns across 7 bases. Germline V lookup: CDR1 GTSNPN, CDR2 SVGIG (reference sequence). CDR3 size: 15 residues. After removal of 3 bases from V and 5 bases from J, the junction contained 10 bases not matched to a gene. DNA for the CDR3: TGTGCCTGGAGCCAGTCGGGCAGGGGGGATCAGCCCCAGCATTTT. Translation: CAWSQSGRGDQPQHF.

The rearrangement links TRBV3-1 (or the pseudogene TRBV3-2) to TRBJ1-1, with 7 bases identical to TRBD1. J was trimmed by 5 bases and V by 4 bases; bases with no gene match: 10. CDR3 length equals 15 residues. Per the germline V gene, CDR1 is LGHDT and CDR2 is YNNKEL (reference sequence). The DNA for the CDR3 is TGTGCCAGCAGCCCCACCAACAGGGGAGGTACTGAAGCTTTCTTT. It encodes CASSPTNRGGTEAFF.

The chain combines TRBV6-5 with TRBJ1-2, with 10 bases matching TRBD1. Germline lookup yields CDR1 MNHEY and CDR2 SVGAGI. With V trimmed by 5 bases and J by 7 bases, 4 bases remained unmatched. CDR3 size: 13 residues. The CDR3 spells CASSPTGGLGYTF. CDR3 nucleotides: TGTGCCAGCAGTCCGACAGGGGGCCTTGGCTACACCTTC.

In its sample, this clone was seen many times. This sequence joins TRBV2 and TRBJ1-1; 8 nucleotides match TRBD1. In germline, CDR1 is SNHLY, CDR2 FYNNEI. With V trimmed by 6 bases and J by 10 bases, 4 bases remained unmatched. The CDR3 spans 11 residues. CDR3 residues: CASSLGQGAFF. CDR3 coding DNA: TGTGCCAGCAGCCTCGGACAGGGAGCTTTCTTT.

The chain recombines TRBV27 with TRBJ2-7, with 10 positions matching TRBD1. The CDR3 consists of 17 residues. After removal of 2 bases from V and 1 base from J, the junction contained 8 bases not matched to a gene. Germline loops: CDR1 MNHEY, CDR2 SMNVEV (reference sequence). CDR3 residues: CASSLLASGQGSYEQYF. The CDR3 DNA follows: TGTGCCAGCAGTTTACTCGCGTCGGGACAGGGGTCCTACGAGCAGTACTTC.

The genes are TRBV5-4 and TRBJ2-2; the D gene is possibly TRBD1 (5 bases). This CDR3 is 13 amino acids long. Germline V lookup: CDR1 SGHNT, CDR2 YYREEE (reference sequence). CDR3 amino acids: CGVGVPNTGELFF. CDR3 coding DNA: TGTGGAGTAGGGGTCCCGAACACCGGGGAGCTGTTTTTT.

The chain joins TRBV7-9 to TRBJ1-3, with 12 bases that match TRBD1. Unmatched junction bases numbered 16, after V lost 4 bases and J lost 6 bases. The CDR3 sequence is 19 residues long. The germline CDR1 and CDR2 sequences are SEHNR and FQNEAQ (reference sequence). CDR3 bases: TGTGCCAGCAGCTCCCCGGGACAGGGGGCCCTGGTTGCATTAAACACCATATATTTT. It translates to CASSSPGQGALVALNTIYF.

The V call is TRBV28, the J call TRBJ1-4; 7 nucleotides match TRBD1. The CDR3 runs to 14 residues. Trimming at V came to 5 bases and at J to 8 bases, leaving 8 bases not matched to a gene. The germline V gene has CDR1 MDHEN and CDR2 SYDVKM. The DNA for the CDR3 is TGTGCCAGCAGTATCGGGACAGTCCGGGAAAAACTGTTTTTT. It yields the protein CASSIGTVREKLFF.

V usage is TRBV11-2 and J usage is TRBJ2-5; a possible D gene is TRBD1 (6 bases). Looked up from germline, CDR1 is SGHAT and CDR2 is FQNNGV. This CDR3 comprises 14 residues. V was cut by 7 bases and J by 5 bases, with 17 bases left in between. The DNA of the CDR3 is TGTGCCAGCACCCTAACAGGGAGTAAGGAGACCCAGTACTTC. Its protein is CASTLTGSKETQYF.

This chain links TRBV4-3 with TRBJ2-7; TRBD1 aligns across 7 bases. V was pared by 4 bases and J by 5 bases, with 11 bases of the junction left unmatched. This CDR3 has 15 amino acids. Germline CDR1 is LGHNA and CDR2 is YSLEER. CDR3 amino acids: CASSRSYRGRDEQYF. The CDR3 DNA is TGCGCCAGCAGCCGATCGTACAGGGGTCGCGACGAGCAGTACTTC.

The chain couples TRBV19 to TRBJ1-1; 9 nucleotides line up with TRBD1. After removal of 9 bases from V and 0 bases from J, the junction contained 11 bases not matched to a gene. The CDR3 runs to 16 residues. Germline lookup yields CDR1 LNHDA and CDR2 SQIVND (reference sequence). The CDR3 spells CASRTGGIEMNTEAFF. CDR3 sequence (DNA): TGTGCCAGCAGAACAGGGGGCATTGAAATGAACACTGAAGCTTTCTTT.

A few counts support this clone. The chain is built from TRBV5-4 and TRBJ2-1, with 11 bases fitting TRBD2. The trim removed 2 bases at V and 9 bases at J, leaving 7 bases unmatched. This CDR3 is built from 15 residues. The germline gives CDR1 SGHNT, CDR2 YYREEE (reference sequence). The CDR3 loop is CASSLEIAGGLEQFF. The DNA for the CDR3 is TGTGCCAGCAGCTTAGAAATAGCGGGAGGGCTTGAGCAGTTCTTC.

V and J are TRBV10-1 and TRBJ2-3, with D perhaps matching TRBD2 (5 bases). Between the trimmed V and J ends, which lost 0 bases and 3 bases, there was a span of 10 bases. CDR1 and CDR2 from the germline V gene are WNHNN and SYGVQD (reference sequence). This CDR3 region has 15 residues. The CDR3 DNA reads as TGCGCCAGCAGTGAGTCATTTCGGGGAACAGATACGCAGTATTTT. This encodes CASSESFRGTDTQYF.